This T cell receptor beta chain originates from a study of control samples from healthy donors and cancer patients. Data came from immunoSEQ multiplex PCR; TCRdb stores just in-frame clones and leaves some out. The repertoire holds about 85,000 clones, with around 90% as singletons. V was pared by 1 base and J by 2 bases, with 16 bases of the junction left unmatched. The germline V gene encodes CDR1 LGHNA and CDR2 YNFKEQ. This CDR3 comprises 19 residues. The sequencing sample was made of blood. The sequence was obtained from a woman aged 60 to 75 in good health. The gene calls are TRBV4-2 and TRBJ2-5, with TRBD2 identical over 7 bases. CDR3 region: CASSQVYGGSHSRQETQYF. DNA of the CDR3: TGTGCCAGCAGCCAAGTCTATGGCGGGAGTCATTCACGACAAGAGACCCAGTACTTC.